The clone carrying this T cell receptor (beta chain) was recorded once. No antigen is known for it. This specimen belongs to a study of OX40 agonist ivuxolimab in advanced cancers. General observations from the study: Partial responders receiving 0.1-3.0 mg/kg showed among the lowest clonal expansion. With doses of 0.1 to 3.0 mg/kg, CD4+ and CD8+ blood T cells had undergone clonal expansion by week 6. The specificity for antigen of the expanded peripheral T cells was not determined.

Sequencing was performed with immunoSEQ multiplex PCR; in TCRdb, only in-frame clones are kept and a portion is missing. The sample includes around 90,000 clones, approximately 90% of them seen just once. Trimming left V 6 bases short and J 9 bases short, with 9 bases between. Germline-derived CDR1 and CDR2 are MNHNY and SVGAGI (reference sequence). The CDR3 has 11 amino acids. J is TRBJ2-1 and V is TRBV6-6; D ambiguous. This TCR came from an adult with an advanced solid tumor such as melanoma, head and neck, liver or kidney cancer. The sample was CD4+ or CD8+ T cells sorted from blood, taken in a trial of the OX40 agonist ivuxolimab. The CDR3 DNA sequence: TGTGCCAGCAGATTAGCCGCTGAGCAGTTCTTC. Translation: CASRLAAEQFF.